This T cell receptor beta chain was sequenced during a study of blood T cell repertoires in COVID-19. Germline assignment: CDR1 SGHVS and CDR2 FQNEAQ. The CDR3 has 15 amino acids. The V gene end was trimmed by 6 bases and the J gene end by 2 bases; junction bases not matched to a gene: 9. In the original processing: It was from reference gene primer amplification that nucleated cell counts were estimated. Clones were read by immunoSEQ multiplex PCR, and TCRdb kept only the in-frame ones, dropping some. That table is the source of V, J and clone size, and D and trimming were worked out from the DNA. The sample gives 100,000 to 150,000 clones, approximately 70% of which show up once; under 0.95% is in the top ten.

The clonotype was recovered from a human donor with acute or convalescent COVID-19. The donor label of this sample is uncertain. Material for sequencing was peripheral blood. This sequence joins TRBV7-8 and TRBJ2-5, with 7 positions matching TRBD2. CDR3 in amino acids: CASRWASGLQETQYF. DNA for the CDR3: TGTGCCAGCAGATGGGCTAGCGGTCTTCAAGAGACCCAGTACTTC. Supplemented by reference TRBV7-8 and TRBJ2-5, the full variable domain reads GAGVSQSPRYKVAKRGQDVALRCDPISGHVSLFWYQQALGQGPEFLTYFQNEAQLDKSGLPSDRFFAERPEGSVSTLKIQRTQQEDSAVYLCASRWASGLQETQYFGPGTRLLVL.